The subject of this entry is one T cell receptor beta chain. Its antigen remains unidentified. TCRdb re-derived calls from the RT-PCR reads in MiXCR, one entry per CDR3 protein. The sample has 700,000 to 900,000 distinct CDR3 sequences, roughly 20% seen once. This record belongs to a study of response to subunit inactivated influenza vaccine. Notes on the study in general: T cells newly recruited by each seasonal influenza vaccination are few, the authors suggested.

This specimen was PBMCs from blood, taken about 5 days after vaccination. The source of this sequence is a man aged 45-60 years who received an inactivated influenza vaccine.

The CDR3 protein is CASSSWGGEQYF. As DNA, the CDR3 is TGTGCCAGCAGTTCTTGGGGTGGCGAGCAGTACTTC. The chain couples TRBV28 to TRBJ2-7; D gene ambiguous. Germline CDR1 is MDHEN and CDR2 is SYDVKM. Trimming took off 4 bases at V and 6 bases at J, with 10 bases between the two ends. This CDR3 has 12 residues.